The 19 T cell receptor beta chains presented below share a single source sample, sequenced in a study of T cells in women clearing cervical HPV infection. The table came from immunoSEQ multiplex PCR; TCRdb's copy has only in-frame clones and leaves some out. The data show about 34,000 clones, and the top ten clones hold roughly 1.3%. Input material: blood buffy coat. These receptors all come from a woman aged 18-69 years with a cervical HPV16 infection that either progressed to CIN3+ or cleared (not recorded which).

The sequenced part of the CDR3 DNA is TGCGCCAGCAGTAGCGTTGCCATGAACTACAATGGC. Amino acids: CASSSVAMNYNG. The whole CDR3 protein reads CASSSVAMNYNGYTF. The gene calls are TRBV5-1 and TRBJ1-2, with D unclear. The CDR3 goes on 3 residues after the read ends, and that part is filled in from the germline J gene. The V gene lost 5 bases and the J gene lost 6 bases, with 20 bases spanning the gap. The CDR3 sequence is 15 residues long. CDR1 and CDR2 (germline): SGHRS, YFSETQ. The whole variable domain, filled in from reference TRBV5-1 and TRBJ1-2, reads KAGVTQTPRYLIKTRGQQVTLSCSPISGHRSVSWYQQTPGQGLQFLFEYFSETQRNKGNFPGRFSGRQFSNSRSEMNVSTLELGDSALYLCASSSVAMNYNGYTFGSGTRLTVV.

Points on this clone: The read ends 3 residues early relative to the CDR3; the germline J gene fills the gap. The chain combines TRBV19 with TRBJ2-7, with D perhaps matching TRBD2 (6 bases). The CDR3 is 13 amino acids. Germline V lookup: CDR1 LNHDA, CDR2 SQIVND (reference sequence). V lost 5 bases, J lost 1 base, and 9 bases lay in between. The CDR3 DNA, read in part, is TGTGCCAGTAGTGGGGGGTGGTCCTACGAG. It is translated as CASSGGWSYE. The whole CDR3 protein reads CASSGGWSYEQYF.

CDR3 bases read: TGTGCCAGCAGTGACAGGGTACGGCTGTCCTACAATGAG. It specifies CASSDRVRLSYNE. The complete CDR3 sequence is CASSDRVRLSYNEQFF. This chain joins TRBV2 and TRBJ2-1; weak D call: TRBD1 (5 bases). The CDR3 is cut off 3 residues early in the read; its end comes from the germline J gene. V was trimmed by 3 bases and J by 1 base, leaving 13 bases between them. The CDR3 runs 16 residues. Per the germline V gene, CDR1 is SNHLY and CDR2 is FYNNEI.

With respect to this clone: The observed sequence ends 3 residues before the CDR3 terminus, with the missing tail filled in from the germline J gene. The chain has TRBV10-1 and TRBJ2-7; perhaps TRBD1 as D (7 bases). The CDR3 contains 11 residues. Germline V gene data show CDR1 as WNHNN and CDR2 as SYGVQD (reference sequence). V was cut by 10 bases and J by 6 bases, with 13 bases left in between. The covered CDR3 bases are TGCGCCACCTCAGGGGGAGGCGAG. It translates to CATSGGGE. The full CDR3 protein is CATSGGGEQYF.

About this clone: The read is 3 residues too short to cover the CDR3 end, so that end is filled in from the germline J gene. This chain connects TRBV19 to TRBJ1-5, with 7 bases lining up with TRBD1. V was clipped by 3 bases and J by 0 bases; unmatched bases: 8. CDR3 length: 17 residues. CDR1 is LNHDA, CDR2 SQIVND, per germline (reference sequence). CDR3 loop: CASSIAQGIYSNQPQHF. CDR3 bases read: TGTGCCAGTAGTATTGCACAGGGGATTTATAGCAATCAGCCC.

Comment on this clone: From the germline J gene comes the end of the CDR3, since the read stops 3 residues before it. The chain is built from TRBV11-2 and TRBJ2-7; D gene uncertain. The CDR3 runs 15 residues. Trimming removed 0 bases at V and 4 bases at J, with 13 bases between. The germline V gene encodes CDR1 SGHAT and CDR2 FQNNGV. The CDR3 is CASSLDERLGYEQYF. CDR3 DNA, as far as it was read: TGTGCCAGCAGCTTAGATGAGCGACTCGGGTACGAG.

CDR3: CASSQGTAQETQYF. CDR3 DNA (partial): TGTGCCAGCAGCCAAGGGACAGCACAAGAGACC. The V call is TRBV7-9, the J call TRBJ2-5; 7 bases line up with TRBD1. The read ends 3 residues shy of where the CDR3 ends; the end is completed using the germline J gene. V dropped 5 bases and J dropped 2; count of bases not matched to a gene: 5. This CDR3 contains 14 residues. The germline V gene encodes CDR1 SEHNR and CDR2 FQNEAQ (reference sequence).

CDR3 sequence reads: CASSSNRGGTEAFF. The sequenced part of the CDR3 DNA is TGTGCCAGCAGCTCCAACAGGGGGGGGACTGAA. The V call is TRBV7-9, the J call TRBJ1-1; 8 bases agree with TRBD1. The read stops 3 residues short of the end of the CDR3; the missing end is completed from the germline J gene. CDR1 SEHNR and CDR2 FQNEAQ come from the germline V gene (reference sequence). V lost 4 bases and J lost 5; bases outside the gene matches: 6. The CDR3 length is 14 residues.

As regards this clone: The CDR3 goes on 3 residues after the read ends, and that part is filled in from the germline J gene. The gene calls are TRBV14 and TRBJ2-7; D might be TRBD1 or TRBD2, each matching 6 bases. Looked up from germline, CDR1 is SGHDN and CDR2 is FVKESK. V lost 1 base, J lost 2 bases, and 12 bases lay in between. The length of the CDR3 is 15 residues. The DNA read from the CDR3 is TGTGCCAGCAGCCAAGTCGCGGGACAAGCCTACGAG. This encodes CASSQVAGQAYE. The complete CDR3 protein is CASSQVAGQAYEQYF.

For this clone: The CDR3 end is not reached by the read, which stops 3 residues before it; the germline J gene fills it in. V usage is TRBV18 and J usage is TRBJ2-1; D might be TRBD1 (6 bases). The germline V gene encodes CDR1 KGHSH and CDR2 LQKENI. V shed 3 bases and J shed 9 bases, with 15 bases lying between them. The CDR3 sequence is 14 residues long. The DNA read from the CDR3 is TGTGCCAGCTCACCCTGGCAGGGGCGAGGTGAG. This encodes CASSPWQGRGE. The full CDR3 reads CASSPWQGRGEQFF.

For this clone: The read halts 3 residues ahead of the CDR3 end, with the missing end drawn from the germline J gene. V and J are TRBV2 and TRBJ2-4; no firm D call. The CDR3 loop spans 11 amino acids. Per the germline V gene, CDR1 is SNHLY and CDR2 is FYNNEI. This chain's CDR3 is CASNPSGGQYF. The sequenced CDR3 bases are TGTGCCAGCAACCCCAGTGGTGGT.

Details on this clone: The missing CDR3 end, 3 residues past where the read stops, is filled in from the germline J gene. V and J are TRBV7-9 and TRBJ1-3; the D is unclear. CDR3 length equals 15 residues. V dropped 3 bases and J dropped 0 bases, with 9 bases sitting between them. Germline assignment: CDR1 SEHNR and CDR2 FQNEAQ (reference sequence). The CDR3 reads CASSFVSGSGNTIYF. The sequenced part of the CDR3 DNA is TGTGCCAGCAGCTTCGTGTCCGGCTCTGGAAACACC.

Points on this clone: The read finishes 3 residues shy of the CDR3 end, and the germline J gene is used to complete it. This chain joins TRBV5-6 and TRBJ1-2; D not resolved. V was trimmed by 6 bases and J by 5 bases, leaving 11 bases between them. Germline V gene data show CDR1 as SGHDT and CDR2 as YYEEEE. CDR3 length: 12 residues. The part of the CDR3 DNA that was read is TGTGCCAGCACCCCCCGGGGATATGGC. This sequence encodes CASTPRGYG. The whole CDR3 sequence is CASTPRGYGYTF.

On this clone: The read halts 3 residues ahead of the CDR3 end, with the missing end drawn from the germline J gene. The gene calls are TRBV7-9 and TRBJ2-1, with a possible D match to TRBD2 (5 bases). V was cut by 5 bases and J by 7 bases, with 15 bases left in between. This CDR3 contains 14 residues. In germline, CDR1 is SEHNR, CDR2 FQNEAQ (reference sequence). CDR3 amino acids: CASSPPASRNEQFF. CDR3 bases read: TGTGCCAGCAGCCCCCCGGCTAGCCGGAATGAG.

In regard to this clone: The CDR3 extends 3 residues past the end of the read, so its final part is completed from the germline J gene. The chain couples TRBV18 to TRBJ2-5; D not resolved. Trimming pared 2 bases from V and 4 bases from J, leaving 14 bases between. The CDR3 totals 15 residues. Germline CDR1 KGHSH, CDR2 LQKENI. This CDR3 is CASSPWVAGGETQYF. The sequenced part of the CDR3 DNA is TGTGCCAGCTCACCATGGGTAGCCGGCGGAGAGACC.

To note about this clone: The CDR3 goes on 3 residues after the read ends, and that part is filled in from the germline J gene. The rearrangement links TRBV6-1 to TRBJ2-3; 10 bases are shared with TRBD2. Unmatched junction bases numbered 5, after V lost 4 bases and J lost 4 bases. The germline gives CDR1 MNHNS, CDR2 SASEGT. The CDR3 covers 15 residues. The CDR3 bases that were read are TGTGCCAGCAGTGTCCTAGCGGGAGAGGCAGATACG. Amino acids: CASSVLAGEADT. The full CDR3 protein is CASSVLAGEADTQYF.

CDR3 bases read: TGTGCCAGCAGCTTGGACGCCTTGGCTGGC. Translation: CASSLDALAG. The whole CDR3 protein reads CASSLDALAGYTF. J is TRBJ1-2 and V is TRBV5-4; D is unresolved. With the read ending 3 residues before the CDR3 end, the germline J gene is used to fill in that end. The V gene's germline CDR1 is SGHNT and CDR2 YYREEE (reference sequence). V lost 0 bases and J lost 7, with 10 bases in between. CDR3 length equals 13 residues.

Comments on this clone: The read ends 3 residues shy of where the CDR3 ends; the end is completed using the germline J gene. This chain joins TRBV6-1 and TRBJ1-1; no clear D gene. The germline V gene encodes CDR1 MNHNS and CDR2 SASEGT. This CDR3 has 11 amino acids. The DNA read from the CDR3 is TGTGCCAGCAGTGACCGGCGGTTG. It is translated as CASSDRRL. The whole CDR3 is CASSDRRLAFF.

To note about this clone: Read coverage stops 3 residues before the CDR3 terminus; the germline J gene supplies the remainder. The chain joins TRBV6-1 to TRBJ2-7; D is perhaps TRBD1 (6 bases). Germline V gene lookup returns CDR1 MNHNS and CDR2 SASEGT. This CDR3 contains 15 residues. V lost 2 bases and J lost 3, with 14 bases in between. The CDR3 DNA, read in part, is TGTGCCAGCAGTGAATATGGGACATGGAGCTACGAG. The encoded protein is CASSEYGTWSYE. In full, the CDR3 is CASSEYGTWSYEQYF.